A single sample is the source of the 7 T cell receptor beta chains below, sequenced in a study of blood T cell repertoires in COVID-19 (dated by TCRdb to 2019 to 2021). Receptors were amplified or captured by the immunoSEQ multiplex PCR assay. Entries here come from immuneACCESS through TCRdb and include only in-frame sequences with V and J called. Some clones fail to appear in such tables; in the studies checked, an unresolved V gene covers under half of the shortfall, and the cause of the remainder is unknown. The sample records tens of thousands of clones, 90% to 95% of which are singletons. More than 3% of the sample comes from the top ten. The sample consisted of peripheral blood. These TCRs come from a man aged 60 to 69 with acute or convalescent COVID-19.

This chain uses TRBV2 with TRBJ1-4; 9 bases map to TRBD1. This CDR3 is 18 amino acids long. Germline CDR1 reads SNHLY; CDR2 reads FYNNEI. V was pared by 7 bases and J by 2 bases, with 14 bases of the junction left unmatched. The CDR3, as DNA: TGTGCCAGCATTGGGATAGGGACAGGGCTTCTGACTAATGAAAAACTGTTTTTT. Protein product: CASIGIGTGLLTNEKLFF.

The chain combines TRBV9 with TRBJ1-6; TRBD1 matches at 9 bases. Germline V gives CDR1 SGDLS, CDR2 YYNGEE. V shed 4 bases, J shed 10 bases, and the junction held 9 bases outside the gene matches. CDR3 size: 15 residues. CDR3 loop: CASSPRDRVGSPLHF. The CDR3, as DNA: TGTGCCAGCAGCCCCCGGGACAGGGTCGGATCACCCCTCCACTTT.

This clone has more than one count but fewer than ten. The chain carries TRBV24-1 and TRBJ2-3; no clear D. The germline V gene has CDR1 KGHDR and CDR2 SFDVKD. The CDR3 extends over 14 amino acids. V lost 3 bases to trimming and J lost 1 base, with 7 bases between them. The CDR3 loop is CATSDGSGTDTQYF. For the CDR3, the DNA is TGTGCCACCAGTGATGGCTCAGGCACAGATACGCAGTATTTT.

As for this clone: The junction shows a germline mismatch at one end, possibly a read error. The J gene is TRBJ2-1, the V gene TRBV7-7; D uncertain. Germline CDR1 and CDR2: SSHAT and FNYEAQ (reference sequence). The CDR3 is 16 amino acids. CDR3 region: CASSSHYLPEYNEQFF. In DNA, the CDR3 is TGTGCTAGCAGCTCTCACTACCTTCCTGAGTACAATGAGCAGTTCTTC.

This chain uses TRBV30 with TRBJ2-3; D is undetermined. Trimming took 5 bases from V and 0 from J, leaving 9 bases between them. Germline V gene data show CDR1 as GTSNPN and CDR2 as SVGIG (reference sequence). This CDR3 has 13 amino acids. Written as DNA, the CDR3 is TGTGCCTGGGACTCTTCTAGCACAGATACGCAGTATTTT. As protein: CAWDSSSTDTQYF. The variable domain in full, with the rest retrieved from reference TRBV30 and TRBJ2-3, is SQTIHQWPATLVQPVGSPLSLECTVEGTSNPNLYWYRQAAGRGLQLLFYSVGIGQISSEVPQNLSASRPQDRQFILSSKKLLLSDSGFYLCAWDSSSTDTQYFGPGTRLTVL.

The rearrangement links TRBV3-1 (or the pseudogene TRBV3-2) to TRBJ1-2; 7 bases line up with TRBD1. V dropped 6 bases and J dropped 7; count of bases not matched to a gene: 11. Per germline, CDR1 LGHDT and CDR2 YNNKEL (reference sequence). The CDR3 is 14 amino acids. The chain's CDR3 is CASRHGQAASGYTF. CDR3 sequence (DNA): TGTGCCAGCAGACACGGACAGGCGGCGTCTGGCTACACCTTC.

This clone has just one count. The V gene is TRBV4-1, the J gene TRBJ1-3, with D unresolved. V was trimmed by 1 base and J by 0 bases, leaving 10 bases between them. CDR3 length: 16 residues. CDR1 and CDR2 from the germline V gene are MGHRA and YSYEKL. CDR3 coding DNA: TGCGCCAGCAGCCAAGTCGTCCTCTCCTCTGGAAACACCATATATTTT. As protein: CASSQVVLSSGNTIYF.